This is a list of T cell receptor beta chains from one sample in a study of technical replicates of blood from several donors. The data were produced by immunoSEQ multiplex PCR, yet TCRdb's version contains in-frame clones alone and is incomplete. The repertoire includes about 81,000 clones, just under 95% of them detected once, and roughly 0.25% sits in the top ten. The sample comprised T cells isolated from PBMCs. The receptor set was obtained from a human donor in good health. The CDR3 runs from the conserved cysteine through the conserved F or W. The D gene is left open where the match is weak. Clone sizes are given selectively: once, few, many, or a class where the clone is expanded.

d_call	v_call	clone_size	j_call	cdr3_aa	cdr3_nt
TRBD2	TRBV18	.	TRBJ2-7	CASSPGLAGSTSYEQYF	TGTGCCAGCTCACCGGGATTAGCGGGAAGCACTTCCTACGAGCAGTACTTC
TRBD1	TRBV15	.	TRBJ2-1	CATSRAGQGAGSYNEQFF	TGTGCCACCAGCAGAGCGGGACAGGGGGCAGGATCCTACAATGAGCAGTTCTTC
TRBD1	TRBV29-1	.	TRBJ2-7	CSVEVPQGADEQYF	TGCAGCGTTGAAGTACCTCAGGGGGCGGACGAGCAGTACTTC
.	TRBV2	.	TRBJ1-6	CASSEFGEGGSPLHF	TGTGCCAGCAGTGAATTTGGTGAGGGTGGGTCACCCCTCCACTTT
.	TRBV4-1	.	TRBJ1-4	CASSQEGVYEKLFF	TGCGCCAGCAGCCAAGAAGGGGTTTATGAAAAACTGTTTTTT
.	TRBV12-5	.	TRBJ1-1	CASGLVKTGGALTEAFF	TGTGCTAGTGGTTTGGTCAAGACGGGGGGGGCTCTCACTGAAGCTTTCTTT
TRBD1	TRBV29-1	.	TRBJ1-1	CSVPVVGQGGPEAFF	TGCAGCGTGCCGGTTGTAGGACAGGGGGGACCTGAAGCTTTCTTT
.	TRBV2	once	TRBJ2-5	CASSESLAGQTQETQYF	TGTGCCAGCAGTGAGAGTCTGGCGGGGCAAACACAAGAGACCCAGTACTTC
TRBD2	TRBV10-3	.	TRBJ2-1	CAIASGAGGYNEQFF	TGTGCCATCGCCTCAGGGGCGGGGGGCTACAATGAGCAGTTCTTC
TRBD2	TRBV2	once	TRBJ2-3	CASNLWGGRAGGTDTQYF	TGTGCCAGCAACCTTTGGGGCGGGAGGGCCGGGGGGACAGATACGCAGTATTTT
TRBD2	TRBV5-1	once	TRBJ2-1	CASSLRGLGANEQFF	TGCGCCAGCAGCTTGAGGGGACTAGGGGCCAATGAGCAGTTCTTC
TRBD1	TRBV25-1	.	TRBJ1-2	CASSSTGPVSYTF	TGTGCCAGCAGTTCGACAGGGCCGGTGAGCTACACCTTC
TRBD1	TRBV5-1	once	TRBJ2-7	CASSLEARGTLMSSYEQYF	TGCGCCAGCAGCTTGGAGGCCAGGGGGACCTTAATGAGCTCCTACGAGCAGTACTTC
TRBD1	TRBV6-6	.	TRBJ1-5	CASSTGQGGQPQHF	TGTGCCAGCAGCACTGGACAGGGCGGTCAGCCCCAGCATTTT
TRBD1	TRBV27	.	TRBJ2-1	CASSFIRRTGYHDEQFF	TGTGCCAGCAGTTTTATTAGAAGGACAGGGTATCATGATGAGCAGTTCTTC
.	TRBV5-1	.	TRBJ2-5	CASSSLITAKETQYF	TGCGCCAGCAGTTCATTAATAACAGCAAAAGAGACCCAGTACTTC
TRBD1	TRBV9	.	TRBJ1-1	CASSGSGTGGANTEAFF	TGTGCCAGCAGCGGTTCCGGGACAGGGGGCGCGAACACTGAAGCTTTCTTT
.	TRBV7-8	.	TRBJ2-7	CASSTTPASGFSYEQYF	TGTGCTAGCAGCACCACACCCGCGTCGGGTTTCTCCTACGAGCAGTACTTC
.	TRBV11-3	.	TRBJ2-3	CASSLIRTDTQYF	TGTGCCAGCAGCTTAATTCGGACAGATACGCAGTATTTT
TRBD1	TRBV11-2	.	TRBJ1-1	CASSEKQGFDTEAFF	TGTGCCAGCAGCGAAAAACAGGGGTTCGACACTGAAGCTTTCTTT
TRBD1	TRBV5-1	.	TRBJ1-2	CASSLPGGDGYTF	TGCGCCAGCAGCTTGCCAGGGGGCGATGGCTACACCTTC